The sequence of this TCR beta chain was determined in a study of T-cell reconstitution after alpha-beta-depleted transplantation in children. Trimming took 4 bases from V and 4 from J, leaving 17 bases between them. The germline V gene encodes CDR1 MGHDK and CDR2 SYGVNS. The CDR3 covers 15 residues. With respect to this clonotype: The antigen remains unidentified.

Overall study results and limits: Surviving recipient T cells and thymic progenitors produced the high day-60 TCRbeta diversity seen in some patients.

Preparation of the TCRbeta library was carried out with unique molecular identifiers. TCRdb passed the PCR reads through MiXCR, listing each CDR3 protein once. The sample has hundreds of thousands of distinct CDR3 sequences, roughly 13% seen once. This chain joins TRBV25-1 and TRBJ2-7; maybe TRBD2 (6 bases). The sequence was obtained from a male patient younger than 18 who had a stem cell transplant for acute myeloid leukemia, so the T cells may come from the graft donor. The sequences come from PBMCs, mostly from graft donor cells, collected 360 days after TCRalphabeta/CD19-depleted stem cell transplant. CDR3 region: CASSGGGWGTYEQYF. The CDR3 nucleotides are TGTGCCAGCAGTGGAGGAGGGTGGGGCACGTACGAGCAGTACTTC.